This TCR beta chain was recovered during a study of T cell responses to AZD1222 COVID-19 vaccine. Trimming took 2 bases from V and 2 from J; bases not matched to a gene: 6. The CDR3 sequence is 16 residues long. CDR1 and CDR2 (germline): SGDLS, YYNGEE. Notes on this clone: Antigen specificity is unknown.

Findings and caveats of the study: Close to half of spike-specific TCRs reportedly recognize unmutated variant regions.

TCRdb's table, derived via immunoSEQ multiplex PCR, lists solely in-frame clones and lacks some. The sample contains 20,000 or so clones, roughly 90% of which appear only once. The sequenced sample was peripheral blood, obtained 28 days after the second AZD1222 dose. V usage is TRBV9 and J usage is TRBJ2-2; 7 bases are a match to TRBD2. The origin of this receptor is an adult who received the AZD1222 COVID-19 vaccine. This CDR3 is CASSVSLADNTGELFF. The CDR3, as DNA: TGTGCCAGCAGCGTTTCCCTAGCGGATAACACCGGGGAGCTGTTTTTT.